This note documents a single TCR beta chain sequence. The entry originates in a study of blood T cell repertoires in COVID-19. Background on the study: Sites across the United States, Italy and Spain contributed samples from acute and convalescent COVID-19. PBMCs, B-cell-depleted T cells, or T cells were the source of the cDNA or gDNA that made up the material.

Original data processing: Researchers report that nucleated cell counts were estimated from reference gene primer amplification. Here immunoSEQ multiplex PCR was the method, and the copy in TCRdb shows in-frame clones only, minus some. Clone size and the V and J calls come from that table; the DNA yielded D and trimming. Of a few hundred thousand clones detected, 65% to 85% appear once; the ten largest clones hold roughly 13%. Germline lookup yields CDR1 SGDLS and CDR2 YYNGEE. The ends lost 7 bases at V and 3 bases at J; junction bases unmatched: 7. The CDR3 runs 13 residues. This TCR came from a human donor in a cohort sampled during active COVID-19. Material: peripheral blood. The gene calls are TRBV9 and TRBJ2-7; 7 bases are shared with TRBD1. This CDR3 reads CASSRDSYYEQYF. The CDR3 nucleotides read TGTGCCAGCTCTAGGGACAGCTACTACGAGCAGTACTTC.